The rows below give T cell receptor beta chains drawn from one sample of a study of T cells in Graves' hyperthyroidism and ophthalmopathy. MiXCR, run by TCRdb on the multiplex PCR reads, gives a single entry per CDR3 protein. The table has approximately 150,000 distinct CDR3 sequences, about 9% seen once. The sequenced sample consisted of blood. The receptors were sampled from a woman between 18 and 29 years old with Graves' hyperthyroidism that later progressed to Graves' ophthalmopathy. Each CDR3 is given with its conserved first and last residue. The order of the fields is V gene, clone size, J gene, D gene, CDR3 DNA, CDR3 protein. The D gene is left open where the match is weak. For some rows the clone size is stated as once, few or many, or as a class when expanded; others skip it.

TRBV19	few	TRBJ2-2	TRBD2	TGTGCCAGTAGTATAAGGAGGGACTACTACGAAGGGACCGGGGAGCTGTTTTTT	CASSIRRDYYEGTGELFF
TRBV12-3/TRBV12-4	many	TRBJ2-2	.	TGTGCCAGCAGTTTAGGGGGTACTGGCCCCGGGGAGCTGTTTTTT	CASSLGGTGPGELFF
TRBV28	.	TRBJ2-2	.	TGTGCCAGCAGTCCCCCCAACTCTCGGGGGGCTTACACCGGGGAGCTGTTTTTT	CASSPPNSRGAYTGELFF
TRBV6-1	many	TRBJ2-5	.	TGTGCCAGCAAGACAGTCCAAGAGACCCAGTACTTC	CASKTVQETQYF
TRBV4-1	once	TRBJ1-1	.	TGCGCCAGCAGCCAGGGTACTTCGGGGGCCCGGACCACTGAAGCTTTCTTT	CASSQGTSGARTTEAFF
TRBV5-6	few	TRBJ2-7	.	TGTGCCAGCAGCCCTAGGGGAGGCTGGCAGTACTTC	CASSPRGGWQYF
TRBV2	many	TRBJ2-3	.	TGTGCCAGTGACTCGGGGTCAGATACGCAGTATTTT	CASDSGSDTQYF
TRBV11-2	many	TRBJ2-5	.	TGTGCCAGCAGCTTAGATTTGGCTCTCCAAGAGACCCAGTACTTC	CASSLDLALQETQYF
TRBV7-8	many	TRBJ1-3	.	TGTGCCAGCAGCTTAGGGACGGCGAGAAACACCATATATTTT	CASSLGTARNTIYF
TRBV3-1	many	TRBJ1-5	.	TGTGCCAGCAGCGGGGGTAATAGCAATCAGCCCCAGCATTTT	CASSGGNSNQPQHF
TRBV18	many	TRBJ2-7	.	TGTGCCAGCTCACGTGCGGGCGAGCGGGTCAACGAGCAGTACTTC	CASSRAGERVNEQYF
TRBV11-1	many	TRBJ1-1	.	TGTGCCAGCGCGCGAGCCCAGGGGCAAACTGAAGCTTTCTTT	CASARAQGQTEAFF
TRBV19	.	TRBJ2-7	TRBD1	TGTGCCAGTCACCCCGGGACAGGGCCATACGAGCAGTACTTC	CASHPGTGPYEQYF
TRBV6-1	many	TRBJ2-2	TRBD2	TGTGCCAGCTCCACGGGACTAACAAGCGCCGGGGAGCTGTTTTTT	CASSTGLTSAGELFF
TRBV2	many	TRBJ1-1	TRBD1	TGTGCCAGCACCACCGGGACAGTTCCGAACACTGAAGCTTTCTTT	CASTTGTVPNTEAFF
TRBV28	many	TRBJ2-5	.	TGTGCCAGCAGTTTTATAAACTTCCAGATCCAAGAGACCCAGTACTTC	CASSFINFQIQETQYF
TRBV10-3	many	TRBJ1-2	TRBD1	TGTGCCATCAGTGAGTCCCGTGACAGGGGACTCTATGGCTACACCTTC	CAISESRDRGLYGYTF
TRBV6-1	many	TRBJ2-6	TRBD1	TGTGCCAGCAGTTATAGGGGACAGGGATTTTCTGGGGCCAACGTCCTGACTTTC	CASSYRGQGFSGANVLTF
TRBV2	many	TRBJ2-7	TRBD2	TGTGCCAGCAGTGATTGGACTAGCGGGAGCGTGCAGTACTTC	CASSDWTSGSVQYF
TRBV18	few	TRBJ2-2	TRBD1	TGTGCCAGCTCACAATCAGGGGGCTCCGGGGAGCTGTTTTTT	CASSQSGGSGELFF
TRBV4-1	.	TRBJ2-1	TRBD2	TGCGCCAGCAGCCCCCGAGGACTAGCGGGAGCTTTAATTGTGGATGAGCAGTTCTTC	CASSPRGLAGALIVDEQFF
TRBV2	many	TRBJ1-2	.	TGTGCCAGCAGTGAAGCGCAGTCATTGCAGACGTACGACTATGGCTACACCTTC	CASSEAQSLQTYDYGYTF
TRBV15	many	TRBJ2-5	.	TGTGCCACCAGCAGGTGGGGGGGGGCAGAGACCCAGTACTTC	CATSRWGGAETQYF
TRBV6-1	.	TRBJ2-5	.	TGTGCCAGCAGTGAGGGGACCAAAGAGACCCAGTACTTC	CASSEGTKETQYF
TRBV6-2/TRBV6-3	.	TRBJ2-2	.	TGTGCCAGCAGTTCGGCGGCCTCCAACACCGGGGAGCTGTTTTTT	CASSSAASNTGELFF
TRBV30	many	TRBJ1-1	.	TGTGCCTGGGGTGGGGCAGGCTGGGGCACTGAAGCTTTCTTT	CAWGGAGWGTEAFF
TRBV13	many	TRBJ1-1	.	TGTGCCAGCAGCTCAGGAGGAGAGAACACTGAAGCTTTCTTT	CASSSGGENTEAFF
TRBV5-8	.	TRBJ1-1	TRBD1	TGTGCCAGCGAACCGGGACAGGATCATCGGAGGGTCAACACTGAAGCTTTCTTT	CASEPGQDHRRVNTEAFF
TRBV7-9	.	TRBJ1-4	.	TGTGCCAGCAGCCCAACCCCCATGGTAGGGGGGAATGAAGAACTGTTTTTT	CASSPTPMVGGNEELFF
TRBV6-1	many	TRBJ2-3	TRBD2	TGTGCCAGCCGCCTGACTAGCGGGAGTATAGATACGCAGTATTTT	CASRLTSGSIDTQYF
TRBV7-8	.	TRBJ1-2	TRBD1	TGTGCCAGCAGCTCCGGGACAGGGGGCTACTACACCTTC	CASSSGTGGYYTF
TRBV5-8	.	TRBJ1-2	TRBD1	TGTGCCAGCAGCTTCAGCTTGGGACGGACAGGGGCGGGTGGCTACACCTTC	CASSFSLGRTGAGGYTF
TRBV19	many	TRBJ1-1	.	TGTGCCAGTAACCGCAGGGTAGATACTGAAGCTTTCTTT	CASNRRVDTEAFF
TRBV4-2	.	TRBJ2-6	.	TGTGCCAGCAGCCAATTTATTGGCTCTGGGGCCAACGTCCTGACTTTC	CASSQFIGSGANVLTF
TRBV18	many	TRBJ1-4	.	TGTGCCAGCTCACCGGGTCAGCTCAATGAAAAACTGTTTTTT	CASSPGQLNEKLFF